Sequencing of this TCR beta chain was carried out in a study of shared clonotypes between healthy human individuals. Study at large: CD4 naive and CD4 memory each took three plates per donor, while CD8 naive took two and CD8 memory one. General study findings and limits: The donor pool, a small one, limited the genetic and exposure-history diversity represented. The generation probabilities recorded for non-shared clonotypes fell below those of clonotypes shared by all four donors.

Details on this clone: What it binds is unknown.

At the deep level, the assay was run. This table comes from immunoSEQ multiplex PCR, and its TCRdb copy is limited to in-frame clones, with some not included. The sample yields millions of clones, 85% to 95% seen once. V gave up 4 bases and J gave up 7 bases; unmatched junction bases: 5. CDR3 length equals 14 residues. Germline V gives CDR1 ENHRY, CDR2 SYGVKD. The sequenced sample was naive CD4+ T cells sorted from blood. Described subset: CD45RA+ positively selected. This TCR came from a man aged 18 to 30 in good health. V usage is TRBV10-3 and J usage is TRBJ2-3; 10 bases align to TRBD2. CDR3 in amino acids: CAISGLAGVYTQYF. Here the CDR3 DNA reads TGTGCCATCAGTGGGCTAGCGGGGGTGTATACGCAGTATTTT.